One sample yielded the 6 T cell receptor beta chains listed below, sequenced in a study of T cells in narcolepsy. Clones were sequenced by immunoSEQ multiplex PCR, and TCRdb holds only the in-frame ones, with some missing. This sample has under 40,000 clones, with around 79% found just once. The sequenced material came from CD45RA- memory CD4+ T cells from PBMCs. The receptors shown here come from a human donor with narcolepsy.

This clone was found once. V gene TRBV5-1 combines with J gene TRBJ2-1; D remains unclear. Trimming removed 2 bases from V and 11 bases from J, with 2 bases in between. This CDR3 comprises 9 residues. Germline V gives CDR1 SGHRS, CDR2 YFSETQ. The chain's CDR3 is CASSFKQFF. In DNA, the CDR3 is TGCGCCAGCAGCTTTAAGCAGTTCTTC.

The rearrangement links TRBV5-6 to TRBJ1-2, with 7 bases identical to TRBD1. This CDR3 region has 14 residues. CDR1 and CDR2 from the germline V gene are SGHDT and YYEEEE. The V gene end was trimmed by 1 base and the J gene end by 5 bases; junction bases not matched to a gene: 5. The CDR3 protein is CASSLTGATYGYTF. The CDR3 DNA follows: TGTGCCAGCAGCTTGACAGGGGCCACTTATGGCTACACCTTC.

This clone has just a few counts. The gene calls are TRBV6-5 and TRBJ1-1; 7 bases line up with TRBD1. Per the germline V gene, CDR1 is MNHEY and CDR2 is SVGAGI. Trimming removed 5 bases from V and 5 bases from J; junction bases left unmatched: 8. The CDR3 spans 14 residues. The CDR3 loop is CASSVQGMGTEAFF. The CDR3 DNA is TGTGCCAGCAGTGTACAGGGGATGGGGACTGAAGCTTTCTTT.

The V and J genes are TRBV9 and TRBJ1-2; possibly TRBD1 for D (6 bases). The CDR3 has 15 amino acids. Between the trimmed V and J ends, which lost 3 bases and 8 bases, there was a span of 20 bases. The germline CDR1 and CDR2 sequences are SGDLS and YYNGEE. The CDR3 DNA follows: TGTGCCAGCAGCGCCGATTCCCGGGACATCGGGGGCTACACCTTC. This sequence encodes CASSADSRDIGGYTF.

The CDR3 protein is CARSFGELFF. In DNA form, the CDR3 reads TGTGCCAGAAGCTTCGGAGAGCTGTTTTTT. The V and J genes are TRBV5-3 and TRBJ2-2; no clear D gene. TRBV5-3 carries the ORF label, with uncertain function. This CDR3 is 10 amino acids long. Trimming pared 2 bases from V and 11 bases from J, leaving 4 bases between.

The chain recombines TRBV9 with TRBJ2-1; TRBD1 might be the D (7 bases). V was pared by 4 bases and J by 6 bases, with 14 bases between. CDR3 length equals 14 residues. The V gene's germline CDR1 is SGDLS and CDR2 YYNGEE. In nucleotides, the CDR3 is TGTGCCAGCAGCTCCAGGGGGGTAGGCAATGAGCAGTTCTTC. It encodes CASSSRGVGNEQFF.